This T cell receptor beta chain is from a study of breast tumors, draining lymph nodes, adjacent tissues. This clonotype occurred many times. The antigen is not known. TCRdb itself ran the multiplex PCR reads through MiXCR, one entry per CDR3 protein. The profile covers about 180,000 distinct CDR3 sequences, with roughly 30% appearing a single time and around 4% taken by the ten largest. Axillary draining lymph nodes of breast cancer patients supplied the node samples. The study, taken as a whole, reports: Compared with lymph nodes, tumors were less diverse; compared with nontumor tissue, more. Data only fit, rather than demonstrated, lymph node origin of most tumor T cells. The data were judged consistent with most tumor T cells coming from lymph node and expanding in tumor.

The germline CDR1 and CDR2 sequences are MNHNS and SASEGT. This CDR3 is built from 14 residues. The V end lost 8 bases, the J end lost 0 bases, and 13 bases lay between the germline ends. Sample: axillary lymph node tissue. This receptor was obtained from a female donor with breast cancer. Some clones in this sample may be carry-over from other donors' samples. The chain links TRBV6-1 to TRBJ1-2; a possible D gene is TRBD1 (6 bases). The CDR3 loop is CASGRQAANYGYTF. The CDR3 DNA reads TGTGCCAGCGGGCGACAGGCGGCTAACTATGGCTACACCTTC.